The 23 T cell receptor beta chains below all came from one sample that was sequenced in a study of cytomegalovirus exposure and HLA in healthy donors. The repertoire was sequenced with immunoSEQ multiplex PCR; TCRdb's copy has only in-frame clones and lacks some. The table has some 170,000 clones, 86% seen once; the top ten hold approximately 2.6%. Sequencing was performed on PBMCs. The receptors were gathered from a man younger than 35 in good health and CMV-seropositive.

This clone appeared a single time. This chain uses TRBV9 with TRBJ2-7, with 8 bases aligning to TRBD1. CDR3 length: 15 amino acids. V trimming: 4 bases; J trimming: 5 bases; junction bases outside the gene matches: 11. Germline V gene sequence: CDR1 SGDLS, CDR2 YYNGEE. The CDR3 DNA sequence: TGTGCCAGCAGCCCTAGGACAGGGCGGACCGACGAGCAGTACTTC. As protein: CASSPRTGRTDEQYF.

J is TRBJ2-1 and V is TRBV11-2; TRBD2 matches 13 bases. The CDR3 totals 14 residues. The J segment lost 7 bases and the V segment lost 4 bases, leaving 1 base of the junction unmatched. Germline assignment: CDR1 SGHAT and CDR2 FQNNGV. The CDR3 DNA is TGTGCCAGCAGCTCACTAGCGGGAGGGAATGAGCAGTTCTTC. It codes for CASSSLAGGNEQFF.

About this clone itself: Other DNA sequences in this specimen translate into the identical CDR3. The chain combines TRBV2 with TRBJ1-1; D call uncertain. Looked up from germline, CDR1 is SNHLY and CDR2 is FYNNEI. The V and J ends lost 5 bases and 1 base respectively, with 2 bases between them. The CDR3 runs to 11 residues. The chain's CDR3 is CASSQNTEAFF. The CDR3 nucleotides read TGTGCCAGCAGTCAGAACACTGAAGCTTTCTTT.

There are a few counts of this clone. The gene calls are TRBV29-1 and TRBJ2-7, with 7 bases lining up with TRBD1. Germline V gene data show CDR1 as SQVTM and CDR2 as ANQGSEA. V shed 5 bases, J shed 6 bases, and the junction held 4 bases outside the gene matches. The CDR3 has 11 amino acids. The DNA for the CDR3 is TGCAGCGTTATGACAGGGATCGAGCAGTACTTC. It codes for CSVMTGIEQYF.

This clone came up a few times. The chain links TRBV9 to TRBJ2-2; 9 bases agree with TRBD2. This CDR3 has 14 residues. The J segment lost 8 bases and the V segment lost 0 bases, leaving 2 bases of the junction unmatched. Germline assignment: CDR1 SGDLS and CDR2 YYNGEE. The CDR3 loop reads CASSVALAGGELFF. DNA for the CDR3: TGTGCCAGCAGCGTAGCCCTAGCGGGAGGGGAGCTGTTTTTT.

The V gene is TRBV5-1, the J gene TRBJ2-4; 8 positions agree with TRBD2. The CDR3 has 13 residues. Germline CDR1 SGHRS, CDR2 YFSETQ. V lost 6 bases, J lost 8 bases, and 7 bases stayed unmatched. Here the CDR3 reads CASTFGGADIQYF. The CDR3 nucleotides are TGCGCCAGCACCTTCGGGGGGGCGGACATTCAGTACTTC. Filled out from reference TRBV5-1 and TRBJ2-4, the complete variable domain reads KAGVTQTPRYLIKTRGQQVTLSCSPISGHRSVSWYQQTPGQGLQFLFEYFSETQRNKGNFPGRFSGRQFSNSRSEMNVSTLELGDSALYLCASTFGGADIQYFGAGTRLSVL.

This chain joins TRBV28 and TRBJ2-7; TRBD1 matches 7 bases. Germline V gives CDR1 MDHEN, CDR2 SYDVKM. V was pared by 6 bases and J by 0 bases, with 8 bases of the junction left unmatched. The CDR3 sequence is 15 residues long. CDR3 loop: CASRPQQGHSYEQYF. In nucleotides, the CDR3 is TGTGCCAGCAGACCCCAACAGGGGCACTCCTACGAGCAGTACTTC. The full variable domain, with the rest looked up from reference TRBV28 and TRBJ2-7, is DVKVTQSSRYLVKRTGEKVFLECVQDMDHENMFWYRQDPGLGLRLIYFSYDVKMKEKGDIPEGYSVSREKKERFSLILESASTNQTSMYLCASRPQQGHSYEQYFGPGTRLTVT.

The chain couples TRBV5-6 to TRBJ2-7; 9 nucleotides agree with TRBD2. Per the germline V gene, CDR1 is SGHDT and CDR2 is YYEEEE. The CDR3 is 16 residues long. V lost 1 base to trimming and J lost 0 bases; unmatched junction nucleotides: 5. The CDR3 here is CASSLPSGESSYEQYF. As DNA, the CDR3 is TGTGCCAGCAGCTTGCCTAGCGGGGAGAGCTCCTACGAGCAGTACTTC.

The chain recombines TRBV5-1 with TRBJ2-3; D ambiguous. In germline, CDR1 is SGHRS, CDR2 YFSETQ. The length of the CDR3 is 14 residues. V shed 4 bases and J shed 9 bases, with 18 bases lying between them. CDR3 protein: CASSDSTVLATQYF. The CDR3 DNA is TGCGCCAGCAGCGACTCCACGGTGCTCGCCACGCAGTATTTT.

This chain links TRBV7-2 with TRBJ2-7; 12 bases align to TRBD2. The CDR3 length is 16 residues. The germline V gene encodes CDR1 SGHTA and CDR2 FQGNSA. V lost 4 bases and J lost 0; bases outside the gene matches: 4. The CDR3 sequence: CASSWTSGMSSYEQYF. In DNA, the CDR3 is TGTGCCAGCAGCTGGACTAGCGGGATGAGCTCCTACGAGCAGTACTTC.

This clone was seen just once. V usage is TRBV28 and J usage is TRBJ1-5; D remains ambiguous. Per the germline V gene, CDR1 is MDHEN and CDR2 is SYDVKM. V lost 3 bases to trimming and J lost 2 bases, with 11 bases between them. The CDR3 sequence is 15 residues long. The CDR3 here is CASSFVGRGNQPQHF. CDR3 coding DNA: TGTGCCAGCAGTTTTGTCGGTCGAGGCAATCAGCCCCAGCATTTT.

This clone was seen once. The CDR3 protein is CASSAEQGLGEAFF. The CDR3 DNA reads as TGTGCCAGCAGCGCCGAACAGGGTTTAGGTGAAGCTTTCTTT. V usage is TRBV9 and J usage is TRBJ1-1; a weak D match, TRBD1 (6 bases). V was shortened by 3 bases and J by 7 bases, with 16 bases between the two germline ends. From germline, CDR1 is SGDLS and CDR2 YYNGEE. CDR3 length equals 14 residues. Supplemented by reference TRBV9 and TRBJ1-1, the full variable domain reads DSGVTQTPKHLITATGQRVTLRCSPRSGDLSVYWYQQSLDQGLQFLIQYYNGEERAKGNILERFSAQQFPDLHSELNLSSLELGDSALYFCASSAEQGLGEAFFGQGTRLTVV.

The rearrangement joins TRBV12-5 to TRBJ1-1; TRBD1 is a possible D gene (6 bases). The V and J ends lost 1 base and 0 bases respectively, with 15 bases between them. The CDR3 is 17 amino acids. Germline V CDR1 and CDR2: LGHNT, FRNRAP. The CDR3 sequence: CASGLARGVRMNTEAFF. The CDR3 nucleotides are TGTGCTAGTGGTTTGGCCAGGGGAGTTAGGATGAACACTGAAGCTTTCTTT.

The rearrangement joins TRBV28 to TRBJ1-3; 7 nucleotides align to TRBD1. This CDR3 region has 16 residues. J lost 0 bases, V lost 4 bases, and 6 bases had no gene match. Germline V gene lookup returns CDR1 MDHEN and CDR2 SYDVKM. For the CDR3, the DNA is TGTGCCAGCAGTTCTCCTGGGACAGACTCTGGAAACACCATATATTTT. Amino acids: CASSSPGTDSGNTIYF.

The chain couples TRBV6-5 to TRBJ2-1; 10 positions agree with TRBD1. This CDR3 is 14 amino acids long. Germline trimming cut 6 bases from V and 6 bases from J; bases unmatched to any gene: 5. Germline V CDR1 and CDR2: MNHEY, SVGAGI. In DNA form, the CDR3 reads TGTGCCAGCAGGGGGACAGGGGTCATCAATGAGCAGTTCTTC. It is translated as CASRGTGVINEQFF.

DNA for the CDR3: TGTGCCAGCAGTGGAATACAGGGGGTTCCTGAAGCTTTCTTT. Translation: CASSGIQGVPEAFF. The gene calls are TRBV2 and TRBJ1-1; 8 nucleotides line up with TRBD1. The CDR3 has 14 residues. Germline lookup yields CDR1 SNHLY and CDR2 FYNNEI. V lost 4 bases and J lost 6; bases outside the gene matches: 7.

This clone was counted a few times. The chain carries TRBV2 and TRBJ1-2, with D tentatively TRBD1 (6 bases). Between the trimmed V and J ends, which lost 7 bases and 8 bases, there was a span of 14 bases. This CDR3 comprises 12 residues. Per germline, CDR1 SNHLY and CDR2 FYNNEI. The CDR3 nucleotides are TGTGCCAGCACCAGGGGTTTCCGAGGCTACACCTTC. It encodes CASTRGFRGYTF.

The chain combines TRBV19 with TRBJ2-7, with 7 bases aligning to TRBD1. V dropped 1 base and J dropped 4; count of bases not matched to a gene: 1. CDR1 and CDR2 from the germline V gene are LNHDA and SQIVND (reference sequence). The CDR3 contains 13 residues. In DNA, the CDR3 is TGTGCCAGTAGTATAGCGACAGGGTACGAGCAGTACTTC. As protein: CASSIATGYEQYF. Variable domain in full (rest from reference TRBV19 and TRBJ2-7): DGGITQSPKYLFRKEGQNVTLSCEQNLNHDAMYWYRQDPGQGLRLIYYSQIVNDFQKGDIAEGYSVSREKKESFPLTVTSAQKNPTAFYLCASSIATGYEQYFGPGTRLTVT.

This clone was seen a few times. The rearrangement joins TRBV7-9 to TRBJ2-1; D perhaps matches TRBD2 (5 bases). The CDR3 loop spans 14 amino acids. Trimming pared 6 bases from V and 8 bases from J, leaving 17 bases between. Germline V gives CDR1 SEHNR, CDR2 FQNEAQ (reference sequence). The CDR3: CASRTLDPRDEQFF. The CDR3 nucleotides are TGTGCCAGCAGAACTTTGGACCCGAGGGATGAGCAGTTCTTC.

The chain has TRBV29-1 and TRBJ2-2; 8 bases line up with TRBD1. CDR3 length equals 14 residues. V was clipped by 5 bases and J by 1 base; unmatched bases: 3. From germline, CDR1 is SQVTM and CDR2 ANQGSEA. This CDR3 is CSVRTGQNTGELFF. CDR3 DNA sequence: TGCAGCGTTCGGACAGGGCAGAACACCGGGGAGCTGTTTTTT.

V and J are TRBV4-1 and TRBJ2-1, with 7 positions matching TRBD1. Germline V CDR1 and CDR2: MGHRA, YSYEKL. The ends lost 4 bases at V and 4 bases at J; junction bases unmatched: 7. This CDR3 is 15 amino acids long. The DNA of the CDR3 is TGCGCCAGCAGCCGGGGCCGGGACAGTTACAATGAGCAGTTCTTC. Protein sequence: CASSRGRDSYNEQFF.

V and J are TRBV5-6 and TRBJ2-4; 9 positions match TRBD1. The CDR3 consists of 15 residues. CDR1 and CDR2 (germline): SGHDT, YYEEEE. J lost 4 bases, V lost 3 bases, and 5 bases had no gene match. In DNA form, the CDR3 reads TGTGCCAGCAGCTCCGAAGGGACAGGGAAAAACATTCAGTACTTC. Its protein product is CASSSEGTGKNIQYF.

The genes are TRBV4-2 and TRBJ2-5; TRBD2 matches 13 bases. The CDR3 is 17 residues long. The V gene's germline CDR1 is LGHNA and CDR2 YNFKEQ. Germline trimming cut 1 base from V and 2 bases from J; bases unmatched to any gene: 4. The CDR3 is CASSQGGLAGVQETQYF. CDR3 nucleotide sequence: TGTGCCAGCAGCCAAGGCGGACTAGCGGGGGTACAAGAGACCCAGTACTTC.